This T cell receptor (beta chain) was sequenced for a study of PD-1 blockade in classical Hodgkin lymphoma. In the case of this clone: What it binds is unknown.

Patients all relapsed after autologous stem cell transplantation, and there was variation in brentuximab vedotin exposure. Thawed PBMCs were the source of CD4+ T cells, purified by magnetic negative selection. Findings and caveats of the study: Relapsed/refractory patients reportedly had the lowest baseline TCR diversity, below newly diagnosed patients, who were below healthy donors.

Some clones are missing from TCRdb's copy, which holds only in-frame ones; the method was immunoSEQ multiplex PCR. The sample comprises over 30,000 clones, 90% of which are singletons, and 0.2% to 0.3% rests with the top ten. Sequenced material: CD4+ T cells from blood, taken at baseline. The clonotype originates from a human donor with classical Hodgkin lymphoma.

The CDR3 loop reads CASSGTGSGNTIYF. In nucleotides, the CDR3 is TGTGCCAGCAGCGGAACAGGGTCTGGAAACACCATATATTTT. The chain employs TRBV9 and TRBJ1-3; D is perhaps TRBD1 (6 bases). The CDR3 has 14 residues. The V end was cut by 3 bases, the J end by 1 base, with 8 bases between. CDR1 is SGDLS and CDR2 is YYNGEE in the germline V gene.